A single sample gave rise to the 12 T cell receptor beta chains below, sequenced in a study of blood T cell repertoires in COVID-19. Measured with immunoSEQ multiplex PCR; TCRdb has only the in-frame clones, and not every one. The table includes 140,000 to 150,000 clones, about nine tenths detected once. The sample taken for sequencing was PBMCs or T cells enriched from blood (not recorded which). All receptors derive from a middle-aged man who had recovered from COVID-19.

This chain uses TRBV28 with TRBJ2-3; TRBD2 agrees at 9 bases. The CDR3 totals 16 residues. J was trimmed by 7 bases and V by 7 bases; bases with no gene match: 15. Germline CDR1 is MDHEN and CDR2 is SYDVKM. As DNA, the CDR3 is TGTGCCAGCAATGGCCTAGCGGGAAGGGGAGCGAATACGCAGTATTTT. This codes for CASNGLAGRGANTQYF.

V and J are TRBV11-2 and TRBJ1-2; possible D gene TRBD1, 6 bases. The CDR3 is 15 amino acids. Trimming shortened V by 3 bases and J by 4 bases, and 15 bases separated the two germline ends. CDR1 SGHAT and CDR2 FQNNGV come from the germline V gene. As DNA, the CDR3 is TGTGCCAGCAGCTTTCGGGGGGGCAAGGGCTATGGCTACACCTTC. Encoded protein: CASSFRGGKGYGYTF.

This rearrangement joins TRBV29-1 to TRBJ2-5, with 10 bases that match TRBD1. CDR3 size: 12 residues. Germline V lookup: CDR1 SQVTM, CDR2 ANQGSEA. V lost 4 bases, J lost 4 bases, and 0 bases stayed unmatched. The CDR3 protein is CSVGTGGETQYF. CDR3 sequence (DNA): TGCAGCGTTGGGACAGGGGGAGAGACCCAGTACTTC.

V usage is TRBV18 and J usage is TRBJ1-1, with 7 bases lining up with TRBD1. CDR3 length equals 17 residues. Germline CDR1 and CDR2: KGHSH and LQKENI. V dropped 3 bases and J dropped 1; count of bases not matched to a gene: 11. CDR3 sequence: CASSPLVRTGTNTEAFF. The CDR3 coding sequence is TGTGCCAGCTCACCCCTCGTAAGGACAGGAACGAACACTGAAGCTTTCTTT.

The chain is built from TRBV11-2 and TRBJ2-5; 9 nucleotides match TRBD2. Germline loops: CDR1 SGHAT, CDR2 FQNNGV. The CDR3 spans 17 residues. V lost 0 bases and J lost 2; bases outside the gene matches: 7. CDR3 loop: CASSLEVLAGPQETQYF. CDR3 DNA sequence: TGTGCCAGCAGCTTAGAGGTACTAGCGGGCCCTCAAGAGACCCAGTACTTC.

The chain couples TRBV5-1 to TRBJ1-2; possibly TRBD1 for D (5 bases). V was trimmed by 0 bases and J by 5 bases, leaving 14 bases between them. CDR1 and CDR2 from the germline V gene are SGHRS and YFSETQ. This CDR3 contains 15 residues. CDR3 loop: CASSLGATGGYGYTF. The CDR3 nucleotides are TGCGCCAGCAGCTTGGGCGCCACCGGGGGGTATGGCTACACCTTC. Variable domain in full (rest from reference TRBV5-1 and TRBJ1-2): KAGVTQTPRYLIKTRGQQVTLSCSPISGHRSVSWYQQTPGQGLQFLFEYFSETQRNKGNFPGRFSGRQFSNSRSEMNVSTLELGDSALYLCASSLGATGGYGYTFGSGTRLTVV.

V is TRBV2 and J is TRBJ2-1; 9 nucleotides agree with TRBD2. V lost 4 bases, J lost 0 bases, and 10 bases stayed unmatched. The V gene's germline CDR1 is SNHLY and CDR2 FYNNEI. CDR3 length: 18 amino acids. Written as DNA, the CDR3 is TGTGCCAGCAGTGTTTTAGCGGGGGCGTCGAGCTCCTACAATGAGCAGTTCTTC. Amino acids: CASSVLAGASSSYNEQFF.

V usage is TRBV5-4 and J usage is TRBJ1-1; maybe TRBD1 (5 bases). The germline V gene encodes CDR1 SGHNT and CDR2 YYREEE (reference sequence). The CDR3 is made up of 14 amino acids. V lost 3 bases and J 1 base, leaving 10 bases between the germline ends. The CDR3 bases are TGTGCCAGCAGCTCCGGGGGGGGGAACACTGAAGCTTTCTTT. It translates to CASSSGGGNTEAFF.

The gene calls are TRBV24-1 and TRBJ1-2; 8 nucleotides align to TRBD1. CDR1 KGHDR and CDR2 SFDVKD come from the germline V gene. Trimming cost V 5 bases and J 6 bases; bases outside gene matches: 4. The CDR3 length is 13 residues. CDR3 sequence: CATSGPTGDGYTF. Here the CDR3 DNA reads TGTGCCACCAGTGGTCCGACAGGGGATGGCTACACCTTC.

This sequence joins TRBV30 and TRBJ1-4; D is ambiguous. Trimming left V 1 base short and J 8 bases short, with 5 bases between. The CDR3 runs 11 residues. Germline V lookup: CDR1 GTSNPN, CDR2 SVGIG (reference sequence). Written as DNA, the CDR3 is TGTGCCTGGAGTGGGGCGGAAAAACTGTTTTTT. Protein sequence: CAWSGAEKLFF.

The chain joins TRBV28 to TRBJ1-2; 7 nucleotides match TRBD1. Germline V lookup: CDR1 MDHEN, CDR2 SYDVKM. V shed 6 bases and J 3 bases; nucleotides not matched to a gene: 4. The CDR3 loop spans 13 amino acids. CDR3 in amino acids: CASSRQGHYGYTF. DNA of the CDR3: TGTGCCAGCAGCAGACAGGGCCACTATGGCTACACCTTC.

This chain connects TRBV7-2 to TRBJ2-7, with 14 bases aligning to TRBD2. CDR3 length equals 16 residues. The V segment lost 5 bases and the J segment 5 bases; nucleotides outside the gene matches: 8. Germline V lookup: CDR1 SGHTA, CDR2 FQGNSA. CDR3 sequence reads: CASSVQGLAGGHEQYF. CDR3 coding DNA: TGTGCCAGCAGCGTACAAGGACTAGCGGGAGGCCACGAGCAGTACTTC. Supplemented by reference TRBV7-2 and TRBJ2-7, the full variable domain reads GAGVSQSPSNKVTEKGKDVELRCDPISGHTALYWYRQSLGQGLEFLIYFQGNSAPDKSGLPSDRFSAERTGGSVSTLTIQRTQQEDSAVYLCASSVQGLAGGHEQYFGPGTRLTVT.